One TCR beta chain is described in this entry. Its antigen is unknown. The sample comes from a study of cytomegalovirus exposure and HLA in healthy donors. Study conclusions and caveats: Per published accounts, TCR beta sequences correctly predicted the HLA-A and HLA-B alleles of most subjects. In a later analysis, TCR beta V- and J-gene trimming showed a link to a missense DCLRE1C variant. Overall, roughly 170 TCR beta chains were annotated as cytomegalovirus-associated. In vitro work confirmed that a few CMV-associated chains recognize CMV antigens.

The PCR was carried out with 60 Vbeta primers and 13 Jbeta primers. Assay: immunoSEQ multiplex PCR; the TCRdb copy retains only in-frame clones and omits some. The sample has over 80,000 clones, approximately 64% seen once. The source of this sequence is a boy aged 5-17 years in good health and CMV-seropositive. The sample consisted of PBMCs.

In DNA form, the CDR3 reads TGTGCCAGCAGTTTAACGACTAGCAGACCCTACAATGAGCAGTTCTTC. This encodes CASSLTTSRPYNEQFF. J is TRBJ2-1 and V is TRBV6-5; 7 bases line up with TRBD2. This CDR3 region has 16 residues. The V gene's germline CDR1 is MNHEY and CDR2 SVGAGI. V gave up 4 bases and J gave up 2 bases; unmatched junction bases: 8.